These 5 T cell receptor beta chains share one sample of origin, sequenced in a study of regulatory T cells in long-lasting Graves disease. Investigators prepared the TCR beta libraries by applying iRepertoire HTBI primers and Arm-PCR of CDR3 regions. MiXCR, applied by TCRdb to the multiplex PCR reads, yields one record per CDR3 protein. The profile shows approximately 690,000 distinct CDR3 sequences, 30% of them singletons. Sample time point: persistent/refractory GD, antithyroid drugs over 5 years with positive TRAb. The TCR library was prepared using RNA isolated from PBMCs. The sample was peripheral blood mononuclear cells (PBMCs), taken when the disease was refractory, from a patient treated with antithyroid drugs. These receptors were obtained from a female donor with Graves disease.

This chain connects TRBV28 to TRBJ1-5; 7 bases match TRBD1. The CDR3 is 16 residues long. Germline CDR1 MDHEN, CDR2 SYDVKM. V was pared by 4 bases and J by 7 bases, with 13 bases of the junction left unmatched. The CDR3 DNA is TGTGCCAGCAGTTCTCCCTCCCCAGGGGGGCGACAGCCCCAGCATTTT. Amino acids: CASSSPSPGGRQPQHF.

This clonotype was picked up a small number of times. V gene TRBV12-3 or TRBV12-4 combines with J gene TRBJ2-2; D uncertain. The V and J ends lost 6 bases and 4 bases respectively, with 15 bases between them. The CDR3 runs to 15 residues. The CDR3 DNA is TGTGCCAGCAGCCCCACACGAGGAATCACCGGGGAGCTGTTTTTT. Translated: CASSPTRGITGELFF.

Comment on this clonotype: A read error may be the cause here, since a much bigger clone is one base away. This sequence joins TRBV28 and TRBJ2-7; 7 positions agree with TRBD2. Germline CDR1 is MDHEN and CDR2 is SYDVKM. The CDR3 runs 16 residues. This CDR3 is CASSLISGTSTYERYF. DNA of the CDR3: TGTGCCAGCAGTTTAATCAGCGGGACGTCGACCTACGAGCGGTACTTC.

V usage is TRBV11-2 and J usage is TRBJ2-4; 7 bases map to TRBD2. The J call is in doubt because the DNA end fits TRBJ2-1 better. Germline V gene data show CDR1 as SGHAT and CDR2 as FQNNGV. CDR3 length: 12 amino acids. For the CDR3, the DNA is TGTGCCAGCAGCCTCGGGGGGAACCCACAGTTCTTC. It specifies CASSLGGNPQFF.

J is TRBJ1-5 and V is TRBV19; D gene ambiguous. The CDR3 contains 14 residues. Trimming left V 2 bases short and J 0 bases short, with 5 bases between. Germline CDR1 reads LNHDA; CDR2 reads SQIVND (reference sequence). The DNA for the CDR3 is TGTGCCAGTAGTATACAGAATAGCAATCAGCCCCAGCATTTT. This sequence encodes CASSIQNSNQPQHF.